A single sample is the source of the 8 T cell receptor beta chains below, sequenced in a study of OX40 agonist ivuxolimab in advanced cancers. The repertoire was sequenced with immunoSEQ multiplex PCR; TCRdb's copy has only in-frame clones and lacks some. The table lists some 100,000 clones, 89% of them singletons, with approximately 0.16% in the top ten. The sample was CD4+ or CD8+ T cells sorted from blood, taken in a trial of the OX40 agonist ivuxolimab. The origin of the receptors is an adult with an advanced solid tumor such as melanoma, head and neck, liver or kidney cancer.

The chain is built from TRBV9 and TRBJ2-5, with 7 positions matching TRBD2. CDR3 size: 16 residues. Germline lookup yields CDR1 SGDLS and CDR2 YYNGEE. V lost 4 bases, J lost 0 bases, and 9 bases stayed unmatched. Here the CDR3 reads CASSPTSGAYQETQYF. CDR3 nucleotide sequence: TGTGCCAGCAGCCCAACGAGCGGGGCTTACCAAGAGACCCAGTACTTC.

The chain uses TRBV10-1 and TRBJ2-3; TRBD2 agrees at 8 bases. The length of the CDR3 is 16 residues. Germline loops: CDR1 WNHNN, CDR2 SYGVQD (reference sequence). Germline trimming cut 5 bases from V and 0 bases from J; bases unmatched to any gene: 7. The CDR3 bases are TGCGCCAGCAGTACGCTAGCGGGTTCTAGCACAGATACGCAGTATTTT. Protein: CASSTLAGSSTDTQYF.

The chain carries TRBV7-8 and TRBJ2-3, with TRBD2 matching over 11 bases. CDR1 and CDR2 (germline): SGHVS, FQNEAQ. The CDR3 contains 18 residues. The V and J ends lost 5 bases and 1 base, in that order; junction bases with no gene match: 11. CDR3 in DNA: TGTGCCAGCAGCCATCGGGTACTAGCGGGGGTGGGCACAGATACGCAGTATTTT. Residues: CASSHRVLAGVGTDTQYF.

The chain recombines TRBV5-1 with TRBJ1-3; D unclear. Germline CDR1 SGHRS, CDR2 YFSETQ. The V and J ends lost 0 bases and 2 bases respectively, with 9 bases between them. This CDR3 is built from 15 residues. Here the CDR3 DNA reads TGCGCCAGCAGCTTGGTGGGTGTTGCTGGAAACACCATATATTTT. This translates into CASSLVGVAGNTIYF.

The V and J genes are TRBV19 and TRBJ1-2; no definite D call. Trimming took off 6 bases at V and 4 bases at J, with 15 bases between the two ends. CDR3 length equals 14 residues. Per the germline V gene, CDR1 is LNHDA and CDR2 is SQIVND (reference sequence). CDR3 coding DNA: TGTGCCAGTAGGGAGATAGGCAGAGGCTATGGCTACACCTTC. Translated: CASREIGRGYGYTF. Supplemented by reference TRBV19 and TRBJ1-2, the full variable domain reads DGGITQSPKYLFRKEGQNVTLSCEQNLNHDAMYWYRQDPGQGLRLIYYSQIVNDFQKGDIAEGYSVSREKKESFPLTVTSAQKNPTAFYLCASREIGRGYGYTFGSGTRLTVV.

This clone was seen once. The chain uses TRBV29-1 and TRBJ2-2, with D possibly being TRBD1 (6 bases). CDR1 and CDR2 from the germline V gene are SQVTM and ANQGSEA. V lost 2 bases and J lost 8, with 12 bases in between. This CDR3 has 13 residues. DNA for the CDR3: TGCAGCGTTGAACCGTCAGGGGCTGGGGAGCTGTTTTTT. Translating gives CSVEPSGAGELFF.

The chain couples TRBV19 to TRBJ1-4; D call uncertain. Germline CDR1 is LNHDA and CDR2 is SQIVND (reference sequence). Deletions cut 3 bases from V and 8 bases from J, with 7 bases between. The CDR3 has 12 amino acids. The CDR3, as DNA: TGTGCCAGTAGTATGGCTACCGAAAAACTGTTTTTT. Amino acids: CASSMATEKLFF.

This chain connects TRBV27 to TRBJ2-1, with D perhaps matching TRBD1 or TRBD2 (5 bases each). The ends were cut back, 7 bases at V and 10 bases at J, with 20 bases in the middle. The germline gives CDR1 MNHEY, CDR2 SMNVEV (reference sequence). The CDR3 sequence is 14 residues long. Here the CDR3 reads CASIRGPRPGEQFF. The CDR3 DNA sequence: TGTGCCAGCATTCGGGGCCCCCGCCCTGGGGAGCAGTTCTTC.